This entry concerns a single T cell receptor (beta chain). As yet, its antigen is unknown. This entry belongs to a study of early stage breast cancer tumors. Study context: Of some 17 invasive breast tumors, fewer than 13 were hormone receptor-positive, HER2-negative.

Looked up from germline, CDR1 is LNHDA and CDR2 is SQIVND (reference sequence). This CDR3 is 17 amino acids long. The junction had 9 bases not matched to a gene; V was cut back by 7 bases and J by 2 bases. Study observations and caveats: Most shared enriched TCRB sequences were commonly generated ones.

Tumor samples used roughly 18-50 mg of diced tissue. Here immunoSEQ multiplex PCR was the method, and the copy in TCRdb shows in-frame clones only, minus some. In the table there are about 25,000 clones, about 67% of which are singletons. Specimen: breast tumor tissue. The source is a person aged 55 to 69 with breast cancer. The gene calls are TRBV19 and TRBJ2-2; the match to TRBD2 covers 11 bases. CDR3 sequence (DNA): TGTGCCAGTACCCGGGCCGGGACTAGCGGTAACACCGGGGAGCTGTTTTTT. It yields the protein CASTRAGTSGNTGELFF.